The TCR beta chain described here comes from a study of T cell changes during pregnancy in multiple sclerosis. The CDR3 has 15 residues. J gave up 7 bases and V 4 bases, and 7 bases lay outside the gene matches. Germline V CDR1 and CDR2: MGHRA, YSYEKL. The repertoire was sequenced with immunoSEQ multiplex PCR; TCRdb's copy has only in-frame clones and lacks some. Of around 52,000 clones listed, 92% are singletons. This clonotype was obtained from a female donor in good health, enrolled as a control in a pregnancy study. This rearrangement joins TRBV4-1 to TRBJ1-4; 9 bases agree with TRBD1. Sequenced here: CD4+ T cells from peripheral blood mononuclear cells, sampled after pregnancy. The DNA for the CDR3 is TGCGCCAGCAGCCCTATTCGACAGGGGGTTGAAAAACTGTTTTTT. As protein: CASSPIRQGVEKLFF.